Below, 3 T cell receptor beta chains from the same sample are listed, as sequenced in a study of lymphopenia after photon versus proton radiotherapy. TCRdb's copy holds only in-frame clones and misses some; the assay was immunoSEQ multiplex PCR. Altogether almost 7,500 clones are present, roughly four fifths being singletons, with the ten largest covering 51%. Sequencing used peripheral blood, obtained from a patient treated with photon-based radiotherapy. The source of these receptors is a man aged 30-40 years with gastric cancer.

This clone was recorded only once. This chain links TRBV5-1 with TRBJ2-3, with 9 bases that match TRBD2. The CDR3 is 16 residues long. V lost 4 bases to trimming and J lost 8 bases; unmatched junction nucleotides: 14. Germline V gene lookup returns CDR1 SGHRS and CDR2 YFSETQ. CDR3 nucleotides: TGCGCCAGCAGCGAGGGAGCGGGAGGTCCTGCCGGTACGCAGTATTTT. Translating gives CASSEGAGGPAGTQYF.

The CDR3: CASSVGGAGGIYEQYF. The CDR3 DNA reads as TGTGCCAGCAGCGTAGGTGGGGCAGGGGGAATTTACGAGCAGTACTTC. The chain couples TRBV9 to TRBJ2-7; 7 positions match TRBD1. CDR3 length equals 16 residues. CDR1 is SGDLS and CDR2 is YYNGEE in the germline V gene. Trimming took 0 bases from V and 4 from J; bases not matched to a gene: 10. Variable domain in full (rest from reference TRBV9 and TRBJ2-7): DSGVTQTPKHLITATGQRVTLRCSPRSGDLSVYWYQQSLDQGLQFLIQYYNGEERAKGNILERFSAQQFPDLHSELNLSSLELGDSALYFCASSVGGAGGIYEQYFGPGTRLTVT.

The V gene is TRBV6-5, the J gene TRBJ2-7; the match to TRBD2 covers 7 bases. The J segment lost 5 bases and the V segment lost 2 bases, leaving 6 bases of the junction unmatched. The CDR3 is 14 amino acids. Germline V gene data show CDR1 as MNHEY and CDR2 as SVGAGI. This CDR3 is CASSYKGGPHEQYF. The DNA of the CDR3 is TGTGCCAGCAGTTACAAGGGAGGGCCGCACGAGCAGTACTTC.